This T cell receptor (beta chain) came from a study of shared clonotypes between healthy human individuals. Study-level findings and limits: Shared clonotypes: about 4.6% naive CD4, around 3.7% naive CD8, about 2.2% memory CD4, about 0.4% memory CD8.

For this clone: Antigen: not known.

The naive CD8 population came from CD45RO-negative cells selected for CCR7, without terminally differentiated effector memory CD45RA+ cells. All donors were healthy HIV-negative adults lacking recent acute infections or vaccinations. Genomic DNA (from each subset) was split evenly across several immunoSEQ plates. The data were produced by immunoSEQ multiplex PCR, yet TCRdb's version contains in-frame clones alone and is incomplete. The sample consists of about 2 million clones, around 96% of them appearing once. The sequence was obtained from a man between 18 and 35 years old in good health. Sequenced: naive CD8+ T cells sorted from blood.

DNA of the CDR3: TGCGCCAGCAGCGTGCTGGGGACGGGTTCACCCCTCCACTTT. Translated, it gives CASSVLGTGSPLHF. This chain uses TRBV5-1 with TRBJ1-6, with D perhaps matching TRBD1 (5 bases). This CDR3 region has 14 residues. The ends were cut back, 4 bases at V and 9 bases at J, with 14 bases in the middle. Germline-derived CDR1 and CDR2 are SGHRS and YFSETQ.